The TCR beta chain under discussion was sequenced for a study of OX40 agonist ivuxolimab in advanced cancers. J lost 4 bases, V lost 4 bases, and 5 bases had no gene match. The germline V gene encodes CDR1 MGHRA and CDR2 YSYEKL. CDR3 length: 14 amino acids. This table comes from immunoSEQ multiplex PCR, and its TCRdb copy is limited to in-frame clones, with some not included. The table shows just over 70,000 clones, with around 83% occurring only once. Specimen: CD4+ or CD8+ T cells sorted from blood, collected in a trial of the OX40 agonist ivuxolimab. The V call is TRBV4-1, the J call TRBJ2-3; TRBD2 aligns across 7 bases. The clonotype comes from an adult with an advanced solid tumor such as melanoma, head and neck, liver or kidney cancer. In nucleotides, the CDR3 is TGCGCCAGCAGCCCGGGAGGCGTTTCAGATACGCAGTATTTT. This gives the protein CASSPGGVSDTQYF.